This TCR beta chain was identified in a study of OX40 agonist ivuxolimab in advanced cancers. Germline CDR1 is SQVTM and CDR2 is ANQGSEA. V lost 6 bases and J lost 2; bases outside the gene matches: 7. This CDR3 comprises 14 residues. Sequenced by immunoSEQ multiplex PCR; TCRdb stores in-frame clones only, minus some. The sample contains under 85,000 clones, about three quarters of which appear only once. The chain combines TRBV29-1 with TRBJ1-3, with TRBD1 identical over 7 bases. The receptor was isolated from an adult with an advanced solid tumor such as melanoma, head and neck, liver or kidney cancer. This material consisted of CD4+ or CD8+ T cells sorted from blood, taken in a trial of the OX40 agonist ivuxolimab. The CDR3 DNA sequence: TGCAGCGTGTACAGGGGTCCCACTGGAAACACCATATATTTT. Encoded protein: CSVYRGPTGNTIYF.